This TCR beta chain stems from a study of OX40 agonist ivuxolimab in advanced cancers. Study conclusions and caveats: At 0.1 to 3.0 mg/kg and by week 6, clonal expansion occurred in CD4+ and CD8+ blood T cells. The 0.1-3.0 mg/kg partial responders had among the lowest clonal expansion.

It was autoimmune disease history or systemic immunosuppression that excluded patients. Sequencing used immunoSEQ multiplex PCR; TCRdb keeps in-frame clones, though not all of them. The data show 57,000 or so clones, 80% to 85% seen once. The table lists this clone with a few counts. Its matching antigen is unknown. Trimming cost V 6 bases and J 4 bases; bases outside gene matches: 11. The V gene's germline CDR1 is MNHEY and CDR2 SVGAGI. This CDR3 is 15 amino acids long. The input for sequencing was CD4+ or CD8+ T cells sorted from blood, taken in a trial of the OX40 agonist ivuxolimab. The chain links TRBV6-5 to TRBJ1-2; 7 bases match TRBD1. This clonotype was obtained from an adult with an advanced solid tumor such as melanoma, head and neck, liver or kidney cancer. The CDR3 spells CASSLQGGTGYGYTF. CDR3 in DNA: TGTGCCAGCAGCCTCCAGGGGGGGACTGGCTATGGCTACACCTTC.